This entry concerns a single TCR beta chain. As yet, its antigen is unknown. The data were obtained in a study of CD8 T cells in ankylosing spondylitis. Study conclusions and caveats: Seemingly distinctive of ankylosing spondylitis blood was a TCR beta motif formed by eight highly homologous variants. Disease-linked clones proved CD8+ and comparatively uncommon in peripheral blood. Matched synovial fluid from ankylosing spondylitis patients was reported to be enriched for disease-linked clones.

CDR1 and CDR2 (germline): KGHSH, LQKENI. Trimming cost V 3 bases and J 2 bases, with 14 bases left between them. This CDR3 region has 16 residues. For TCR beta, libraries came from quantitative 5'-RACE with molecular barcodes. TCRdb reprocessed the 5' RACE reads with MiXCR, giving one entry per CDR3 protein. The sample holds approximately 400,000 distinct CDR3 sequences, roughly 18% seen once. Sequenced input: blood, either unsorted or a sorted T cell fraction (not recorded which). This clonotype was obtained from a male donor with ankylosing spondylitis. V is TRBV18 and J is TRBJ2-1, with D possibly TRBD2 on 6 matching bases. DNA for the CDR3: TGTGCCAGCTCACCTAATCTCGGCGGGGCCTACAATGAGCAGTTCTTC. Its protein is CASSPNLGGAYNEQFF.